A selection of T cell receptor beta chains follows, all from one sample in a study of cytomegalovirus exposure and HLA in healthy donors. Measured with immunoSEQ multiplex PCR; TCRdb has only the in-frame clones, and not every one. This sample has about 150,000 clones, with about two thirds found just once. Sequencing input: PBMCs. The receptors stem from a woman aged 55-70 years in good health and CMV-seropositive. CDR3s include the opening cysteine and the closing phenylalanine or tryptophan. D genes are given only for firm matches. Some rows mark clone size as missing; the rest say once, few, many or name a class of expanded clone.

abundance | d_gene | j_gene | v_gene | CDR3nt | CDR3aa
- | - | TRBJ1-1 | TRBV30 | TGTGCCTGGAGTGAAGACGGGGGGAACACTGAAGCTTTCTTT | CAWSEDGGNTEAFF
- | TRBD2 | TRBJ2-5 | TRBV5-1 | TGCGCCAGCAGCTCGACTAGCGGGAGGGCGGAGACCCAGTACTTC | CASSSTSGRAETQYF
- | - | TRBJ2-7 | TRBV10-1 | TGCGCCAGCAGCGGGTCAGGGGGGTCGGGGGAGCAGTACTTC | CASSGSGGSGEQYF
- | TRBD2 | TRBJ2-7 | TRBV11-2 | TGTGCCAGCAGCTTGCCTAGCGGGGGATCCACCTACGAGCAGTACTTC | CASSLPSGGSTYEQYF
- | - | TRBJ2-7 | TRBV27 | TGTGCCAGCAGTTTAACCTCGGACTACTTACGCTCCTACGAGCAGTACTTC | CASSLTSDYLRSYEQYF
once | - | TRBJ1-5 | TRBV28 | TGTGCCAGCAGTTTACTGTCAGGGAATCAGCCCCAGCATTTT | CASSLLSGNQPQHF
- | - | TRBJ1-6 | TRBV12-5 | TGTGCTAGTGGTTTCTCGGGACAAACCCTCCACTTT | CASGFSGQTLHF
- | TRBD1 | TRBJ2-7 | TRBV5-1 | TGCGCCAGCATGGTAGGGGACAGGGGCCACGAGCAGTACTTC | CASMVGDRGHEQYF
- | TRBD1 | TRBJ2-3 | TRBV14 | TGTGCCAGCAGCCAAGTAGGGGGCAAGATCGATACGCAGTATTTT | CASSQVGGKIDTQYF
- | - | TRBJ1-3 | TRBV7-6 | TGTGCCAGCAGCCTCGACGGGTTCTCTGGAAACACCATATATTTT | CASSLDGFSGNTIYF
few | TRBD2 | TRBJ2-1 | TRBV5-1 | TGCGCCAGCAGCTTCATTCGCGGGAGGCCGACGGGTGAGCAGTTCTTC | CASSFIRGRPTGEQFF
- | TRBD1 | TRBJ1-2 | TRBV28 | TGTGCCAGCAGTTCTTACCCGTCCGGGACAGTAGGAGGCTACACCTTC | CASSSYPSGTVGGYTF
- | TRBD1 | TRBJ2-2 | TRBV5-8 | TGTGCCAGCAGCTTCGACAGGGCGAACACCGGGGAGCTGTTTTTT | CASSFDRANTGELFF
- | TRBD1 | TRBJ2-5 | TRBV28 | TGTGCCAGCAGTTTAATGGGACAGGGCAGCGAGACCCAGTACTTC | CASSLMGQGSETQYF
- | - | TRBJ2-7 | TRBV27 | TGTGCCAGCAGTTTGTCCTTCTCCTACGAGCAGTACTTC | CASSLSFSYEQYF
- | TRBD2 | TRBJ2-1 | TRBV19 | TGTGCCAGTAGAAGACTAGCGGGAGGTCCAGGACAGTTCTTC | CASRRLAGGPGQFF
few | TRBD1 | TRBJ1-5 | TRBV7-9 | TGTGCCAGCAGCGGACAGGGGCTAAGTAATCAGCCCCAGCATTTT | CASSGQGLSNQPQHF
- | - | TRBJ2-7 | TRBV12-5 | TGTGCTAGTGGTTTGGTACCAGGTTACGAGCAGTACTTC | CASGLVPGYEQYF
- | TRBD1 | TRBJ1-4 | TRBV28 | TGTGCCAGCCAACCGACGACAGGGATGACTGAAAAACTGTTTTTT | CASQPTTGMTEKLFF
few | TRBD1 | TRBJ1-5 | TRBV5-5 | TGTGCCAGCAGCCCGGGACAGGGGTATCAGCCCCAGCATTTT | CASSPGQGYQPQHF
- | TRBD2 | TRBJ2-5 | TRBV4-1 | TGCGCCAGCCGGCGGGGAGGGATTGAAGAGACCCAGTACTTC | CASRRGGIEETQYF
few | - | TRBJ1-2 | TRBV30 | - | CAWSVGQGARNTF
- | TRBD2 | TRBJ2-1 | TRBV27 | TGTGCCAGCAGTACAACCGGGACTAGCATCAATGAGCAGTTCTTC | CASSTTGTSINEQFF
- | TRBD2 | TRBJ2-7 | TRBV2 | TGTGCCAGCATAACCCGAAGCGGGAGGTCCTACGAGCAGTACTTC | CASITRSGRSYEQYF
- | - | TRBJ2-5 | TRBV5-1 | TGCGCCAGCAGCCGGCCGGGGGTAAAGGAGACCCAGTACTTC | CASSRPGVKETQYF
- | - | TRBJ1-1 | TRBV28 | TGTGCCAGTTACGAACAACGACAGACTGAAGCTTTCTTT | CASYEQRQTEAFF
- | TRBD1 | TRBJ1-1 | TRBV2 | TGTGCCAGCAGTGAAGCGGGACAGCAGAACACTGAAGCTTTCTTT | CASSEAGQQNTEAFF
- | TRBD1 | TRBJ1-1 | TRBV27 | TGTGCCAGCAGGCTGACAGGGGGCGCCAGAGCTTTCTTT | CASRLTGGARAFF
few | - | TRBJ1-3 | TRBV5-6 | TGTGCCAGCAGCTTTGGGGGCACCTTATATTTT | CASSFGGTLYF
- | - | TRBJ2-1 | TRBV5-6 | TGTGCCAGCAGCCCGGATTTTCGTCGGCCGCTAGGCGTCAATGAGCAGTTCTTC | CASSPDFRRPLGVNEQFF
- | TRBD1 | TRBJ1-5 | TRBV6-1 | TGTGCCAGCTATCCGGGACAGGGCCAGCCCCAGCATTTT | CASYPGQGQPQHF
once | TRBD1 | TRBJ2-2 | TRBV25-1 | TGTGCCAGCAGTTCGAAGCCGACAGGGTCGGGCACCGGGGAGCTGTTTTTT | CASSSKPTGSGTGELFF
- | TRBD1 | TRBJ2-7 | TRBV10-1 | TGCGCCAGCTCGAGGGACAGGGGCTACGAGCAGTACTTC | CASSRDRGYEQYF
- | - | TRBJ2-3 | TRBV9 | TGTGCCAGCAGCGGCAACACTCGGGGCACAGATACGCAGTATTTT | CASSGNTRGTDTQYF
- | - | TRBJ1-2 | TRBV19 | TGTGCCAGTAGTATCGAGAGGAACTATGGCTACACCTTC | CASSIERNYGYTF
- | - | TRBJ1-1 | TRBV29-1 | TGCAGCGCCGTCCCTGGCGGGATGAACACTGAAGCTTTCTTT | CSAVPGGMNTEAFF
- | - | TRBJ1-1 | TRBV6-1 | TGTGCCAGCAGTGACGCAGGGCGGAACACTGAAGCTTTCTTT | CASSDAGRNTEAFF
few | - | TRBJ1-5 | TRBV7-2 | TGTGCCAGCAGCCCCAAGGGGTCAGGTCAGCCCCAGCATTTT | CASSPKGSGQPQHF
- | TRBD2 | TRBJ2-1 | TRBV27 | TGTGCCAGCACCCAATTGGGACTAGCGGGTTACAATGAGCAGTTCTTC | CASTQLGLAGYNEQFF
- | - | TRBJ2-1 | TRBV28 | TGTGCCAGCAAAGGGTCTAGCGCAAACCCCCCCTACAATGAGCAGTTCTTC | CASKGSSANPPYNEQFF
- | - | TRBJ2-1 | TRBV6-1 | TGTGCCAGCTCCAGGGCGGGGAGCTCCTACAATGAGCAGTTCTTC | CASSRAGSSYNEQFF
- | TRBD1 | TRBJ1-2 | TRBV29-1 | TGCAGCGTTGTCTCGACAGGGCTTTTTAACTATGGCTACACCTTC | CSVVSTGLFNYGYTF
- | - | TRBJ1-2 | TRBV28 | TGTGCCAGCAGTCCCAGGGCGGACTATGGCTACACCTTC | CASSPRADYGYTF
few | - | TRBJ1-1 | TRBV19 | TGTGCCAGTAGTATAAGAAGGGGGAGGGACCGAGGCCGACCTGAAGCTTTCTTT | CASSIRRGRDRGRPEAFF
- | - | TRBJ1-2 | TRBV4-1 | TGCGCCAGCAGCCAAGCCCGTAAGGACAGCCCCTATGGCTACACCTTC | CASSQARKDSPYGYTF
- | TRBD2 | TRBJ2-2 | TRBV7-9 | TGTGCCAGCAGCTTAGGTCTAGCGGGAGGGCCGCACGGGGAGCTGTTTTTT | CASSLGLAGGPHGELFF
- | TRBD2 | TRBJ2-5 | TRBV19 | TGTGCCAGTAGTTCGGCGGGAGGGGTAGAGACCCAGTACTTC | CASSSAGGVETQYF
- | TRBD1 | TRBJ1-1 | TRBV5-1 | TGCGCCAGCAGCTCCTGGACAGGGAAGAACACTGAAGCTTTCTTT | CASSSWTGKNTEAFF
- | - | TRBJ1-6 | TRBV7-3 | TGTGCCAGCAGCTCAGGGCGCCAGGGGTCCCTCCACTTT | CASSSGRQGSLHF
- | - | TRBJ2-5 | TRBV28 | TGTGCCAGCAGTCCACCCGGACTACAAGAGACCCAGTACTTC | CASSPPGLQETQYF